This TCR beta chain was documented in a study of cytomegalovirus exposure and HLA in healthy donors. Whole-study results and caveats: Previously analyzed data showed that most TCR beta V segments were productive at a frequency of about 90% or about 30%.

Both 60 Vbeta primers and 13 Jbeta primers went into the PCR. Sequencing used immunoSEQ multiplex PCR; TCRdb keeps in-frame clones, though not all of them. The sample lists approximately 200,000 clones, 84% occurring once. With 4 bases removed from V and 0 bases from J, the gap between germline ends came to 13 bases. Germline CDR1 is ENHRY and CDR2 is SYGVKD. The CDR3 loop spans 17 amino acids. Concerning this clone itself: What it binds is not known.

This TCR derives from a boy aged 10-17 years in good health and CMV-seronegative. The chain links TRBV10-3 to TRBJ1-6; possible D gene TRBD1, 5 bases. Sequencing was performed on PBMCs. The CDR3: CAISASRADSYNSPLHF. CDR3 bases: TGTGCCATCAGTGCCTCCAGGGCGGACTCCTATAATTCACCCCTCCACTTT.